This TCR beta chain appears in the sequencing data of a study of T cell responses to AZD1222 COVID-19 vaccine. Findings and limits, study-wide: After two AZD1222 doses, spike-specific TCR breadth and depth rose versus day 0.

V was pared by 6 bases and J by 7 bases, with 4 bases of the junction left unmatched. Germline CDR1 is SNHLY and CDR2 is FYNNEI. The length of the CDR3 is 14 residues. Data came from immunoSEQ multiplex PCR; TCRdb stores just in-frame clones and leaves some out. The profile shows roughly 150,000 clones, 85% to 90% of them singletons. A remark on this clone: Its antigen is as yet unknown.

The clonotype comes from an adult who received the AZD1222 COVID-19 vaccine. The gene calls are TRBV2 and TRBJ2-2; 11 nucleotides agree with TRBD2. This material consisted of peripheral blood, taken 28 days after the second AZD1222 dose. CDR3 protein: CASRLAGGGGELFF. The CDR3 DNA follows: TGTGCCAGCAGGCTAGCGGGAGGCGGCGGGGAGCTGTTTTTT.